This T cell receptor beta chain originates from a study of neoadjuvant anti-PD-1 for oral cavity cancer. Profiled with immunoSEQ multiplex PCR; TCRdb holds only in-frame clones, not every one. The data hold under 8,000 clones, with over 70% observed a single time. The patients had HPV-negative, locally advanced oral cavity squamous cell carcinoma. The material sequenced was PBMCs, taken before nivolumab (anti-PD-1) treatment. This clonotype was obtained from a person between 40 and 79 years old with oral cavity squamous cell carcinoma.

CDR3 loop: CASMNRGYNEQFF. The DNA of the CDR3 is TGTGCCAGCATGAACAGGGGCTACAATGAGCAGTTCTTC. This rearrangement joins TRBV2 to TRBJ2-1, with 7 bases identical to TRBD1. J lost 3 bases, V lost 7 bases, and 3 bases had no gene match. The germline CDR1 and CDR2 sequences are SNHLY and FYNNEI. The CDR3 totals 13 residues.